A single sample gave rise to the 3 T cell receptor beta chains below, sequenced in a study of beta chain features in type 1 diabetes. Study-wide findings and caveats: Moderately but significantly shorter TCRB CDR3s were found in Type 1 diabetes patients in all four CD4+ subsets.

All of the isolated RNA was reverse transcribed, so expressed TCRB transcripts were sequenced. Clones were sequenced by immunoSEQ multiplex PCR, and TCRdb holds only the in-frame ones, with some missing. In the table there are around 690,000 clones, 12% of which are singletons. These receptors have no known antigen. Sequencing was carried out using naive CD4+ T cells from blood. All receptors come from a man aged 25-45 years with type 1 diabetes.

This clone has a handful of counts. The rearrangement joins TRBV10-3 to TRBJ2-7; the match to TRBD1 covers 9 bases. In germline, CDR1 is ENHRY, CDR2 SYGVKD. V shed 9 bases and J 5 bases; nucleotides not matched to a gene: 5. CDR3 length: 12 residues. Here the CDR3 reads CAIRTGVDEQYF. CDR3 in DNA: TGTGCCATTAGGACAGGGGTCGACGAGCAGTACTTC.

This clone was observed a handful of times. The CDR3 sequence is CSVTRENYGYTF. The CDR3 DNA sequence: TGCAGCGTTACTCGGGAAAACTATGGCTACACCTTC. The chain is built from TRBV29-1 and TRBJ1-2; D not resolved. V lost 5 bases to trimming and J lost 2 bases, with 9 bases between them. Germline values: CDR1 SQVTM, CDR2 ANQGSEA. This CDR3 region has 12 residues.

This clone was seen only a few times. CDR3 protein: CASSPRTGGDTGELFF. CDR3 coding DNA: TGCGCCAGCAGCCCTCGGACAGGGGGCGACACCGGGGAGCTGTTTTTT. The chain combines TRBV5-1 with TRBJ2-2; 11 bases are shared with TRBD1. The germline V gene encodes CDR1 SGHRS and CDR2 YFSETQ. This CDR3 is 16 amino acids long. V gave up 4 bases and J gave up 3 bases; unmatched junction bases: 5.